What follows are 28 T cell receptor beta chains derived from one specimen sequenced in a study of cytomegalovirus exposure and HLA in healthy donors. The PCR employed 60 Vbeta primers together with 13 Jbeta primers. Only in-frame clones appear in the TCRdb table, and some are missing; sequencing was by immunoSEQ multiplex PCR. Of roughly 180,000 clones detected, about 75% appear once; the ten largest clones hold over 2.5%. Sequenced input: PBMCs. These TCRs come from a female donor in good health and CMV-seronegative.

The chain is built from TRBV4-1 and TRBJ2-3; 7 bases fit TRBD1. V trimming: 0 bases; J trimming: 7 bases; junction bases outside the gene matches: 19. Germline V gene data show CDR1 as MGHRA and CDR2 as YSYEKL. The CDR3 runs 19 residues. CDR3 in amino acids: CASSQDFPLTGDDGYTQYF. The CDR3 bases are TGCGCCAGCAGCCAAGATTTTCCCCTAACAGGGGACGATGGTTATACGCAGTATTTT.

This chain uses TRBV6-1 with TRBJ2-5; TRBD1 matches at 8 bases. The germline gives CDR1 MNHNS, CDR2 SASEGT. The trim removed 4 bases at V and 4 bases at J, leaving 8 bases unmatched. The CDR3 consists of 15 residues. The CDR3 sequence: CASSGNRGKGETQYF. Here the CDR3 DNA reads TGTGCCAGCAGTGGGAACAGGGGGAAAGGAGAGACCCAGTACTTC.

The V and J genes are TRBV11-2 and TRBJ2-7; possible D gene TRBD1, 6 bases. Germline CDR1 and CDR2: SGHAT and FQNNGV. The CDR3 runs 14 residues. Trimming removed 5 bases from V and 3 bases from J, with 14 bases in between. The CDR3 spells CASSKPTGFYEQYF. Here the CDR3 DNA reads TGTGCCAGCAGCAAGCCGACAGGTTTCTACGAGCAGTACTTC.

The chain employs TRBV5-1 and TRBJ2-7; 16 bases agree with TRBD2. The CDR3 runs 16 residues. Trimming cost V 4 bases and J 3 bases; bases outside gene matches: 4. Germline V gives CDR1 SGHRS, CDR2 YFSETQ. In DNA form, the CDR3 reads TGCGCCAGCAGCACGGGACTAGCGGGAGGGGTCTACGAGCAGTACTTC. Its translation is CASSTGLAGGVYEQYF.

This chain links TRBV4-1 with TRBJ2-7; D is ambiguous. The CDR3 has 14 residues. CDR1 is MGHRA and CDR2 is YSYEKL in the germline V gene. Trimming shortened V by 0 bases and J by 4 bases, and 10 bases separated the two germline ends. The CDR3 sequence is CASSQDATLYEQYF. As DNA, the CDR3 is TGCGCCAGCAGCCAAGATGCGACATTATACGAGCAGTACTTC.

CDR3 coding DNA: TGTGCCAGCAGCCCGGACTACCTTCGCTCCTACGAGCAGTACTTC. Its translation is CASSPDYLRSYEQYF. The chain is built from TRBV7-2 and TRBJ2-7; weak D call: TRBD2 (6 bases). Germline V gene sequence: CDR1 SGHTA, CDR2 FQGNSA. This CDR3 is 15 amino acids long. V was shortened by 5 bases and J by 0 bases, with 14 bases between the two germline ends. Full variable domain (remainder filled in from reference TRBV7-2 and TRBJ2-7): GAGVSQSPSNKVTEKGKDVELRCDPISGHTALYWYRQSLGQGLEFLIYFQGNSAPDKSGLPSDRFSAERTGGSVSTLTIQRTQQEDSAVYLCASSPDYLRSYEQYFGPGTRLTVT.

The rearrangement uses TRBV7-9 and TRBJ2-1; a possible D gene is TRBD2 (7 bases). Germline assignment: CDR1 SEHNR and CDR2 FQNEAQ (reference sequence). There are 15 residues in the CDR3. Deletions cut 6 bases from V and 6 bases from J, with 18 bases between. The DNA for the CDR3 is TGTGCCAGCAGACGAACGCGGGGAGGGGGCAATGAGCAGTTCTTC. As protein: CASRRTRGGGNEQFF.

The chain recombines TRBV29-1 with TRBJ1-3; D call uncertain. The germline V gene has CDR1 SQVTM and CDR2 ANQGSEA. V lost 7 bases and J lost 0, with 7 bases in between. The CDR3 spans 12 residues. CDR3: CSAKSSGNTIYF. CDR3 bases: TGCAGCGCTAAGAGCTCTGGAAACACCATATATTTT.

The V call is TRBV27, the J call TRBJ1-2, with D perhaps matching TRBD1 (5 bases). CDR1 MNHEY and CDR2 SMNVEV come from the germline V gene (reference sequence). V lost 5 bases to trimming and J lost 8 bases, with 12 bases between them. CDR3 length equals 12 residues. This chain's CDR3 is CASSPPQGGYTF. The CDR3 DNA sequence: TGTGCCAGCAGTCCACCCCAGGGAGGCTACACCTTC.

The J gene is TRBJ2-1, the V gene TRBV2, with 12 bases lining up with TRBD2. Germline lookup yields CDR1 SNHLY and CDR2 FYNNEI. This CDR3 spans 18 amino acids. V dropped 5 bases and J dropped 8; count of bases not matched to a gene: 16. CDR3 in DNA: TGTGCCAGCAGTCCCATCCCCTTGACTAGCGGGAGTAGCCATGAGCAGTTCTTC. Translating gives CASSPIPLTSGSSHEQFF.

This clone was seen only once. The chain recombines TRBV2 with TRBJ2-1; 10 bases agree with TRBD1. Germline V gives CDR1 SNHLY, CDR2 FYNNEI. This CDR3 has 17 residues. Trimming took 6 bases from V and 4 from J; bases not matched to a gene: 12. In DNA form, the CDR3 reads TGTGCCAGCAGCCTAGCTTCCCGGGACAGGGGATACAATGAGCAGTTCTTC. Its translation: CASSLASRDRGYNEQFF.

The count of this clone is one. The genes are TRBV7-9 and TRBJ2-1, with TRBD2 identical over 9 bases. V dropped 3 bases and J dropped 9; count of bases not matched to a gene: 9. Germline CDR1 is SEHNR and CDR2 is FQNEAQ (reference sequence). The CDR3 consists of 15 residues. The CDR3 DNA reads as TGTGCCAGCAGCTTGGCGGGGGGGCTTCTCGGTGAGCAGTTCTTC. Amino acid sequence: CASSLAGGLLGEQFF. The full variable domain, in which reference TRBV7-9 and TRBJ2-1 provide the parts outside the CDR3, is DTGVSQNPRHKITKRGQNVTFRCDPISEHNRLYWYRQTLGQGPEFLTYFQNEAQLEKSRLLSDRFSAERPKGSFSTLEIQRTEQGDSAMYLCASSLAGGLLGEQFFGPGTRLTVL.

This sequence joins TRBV6-6 and TRBJ2-7; TRBD2 is a possible D gene (5 bases). V was cut by 0 bases and J by 1 base, with 7 bases left in between. Germline V gene data show CDR1 as MNHNY and CDR2 as SVGAGI (reference sequence). This CDR3 is 14 amino acids long. CDR3 residues: CASSYSRTSYEQYF. CDR3 nucleotides: TGTGCCAGCAGTTACTCGCGGACTTCCTACGAGCAGTACTTC.

About this clone itself: The sample holds other DNA sequences that translate to the same CDR3. The genes are TRBV27 and TRBJ2-1; 7 positions match TRBD1. Germline V lookup: CDR1 MNHEY, CDR2 SMNVEV (reference sequence). This CDR3 spans 14 amino acids. With 6 bases clipped from V and 0 bases from J, the junction kept 2 bases outside the gene matches. DNA of the CDR3: TGTGCCAGCAGCCCAGGGGGCTCCTACAATGAGCAGTTCTTC. Protein sequence: CASSPGGSYNEQFF.

This clone showed up just a few times. The chain combines TRBV5-1 with TRBJ1-4; D remains ambiguous. The CDR3 is 17 amino acids. CDR1 is SGHRS and CDR2 is YFSETQ in the germline V gene. The V end was cut by 1 base, the J end by 2 bases, with 15 bases between. The CDR3 bases are TGCGCCAGCAGCTTGTATCAGGCCGGCTCCACTAATGAAAAACTGTTTTTT. This gives the protein CASSLYQAGSTNEKLFF.

This clone was detected only a few times. This rearrangement joins TRBV5-1 to TRBJ1-4, with 7 bases matching TRBD1. J gave up 9 bases and V 0 bases, and 11 bases lay outside the gene matches. In germline, CDR1 is SGHRS, CDR2 YFSETQ. The CDR3 has 16 amino acids. Here the CDR3 reads CASSLGSGTVLKKLFF. CDR3 DNA sequence: TGCGCCAGCAGCTTGGGATCGGGGACAGTCCTAAAAAAACTGTTTTTT.

The rearrangement uses TRBV30 and TRBJ2-7; D is possibly TRBD2 (6 bases). V was pared by 5 bases and J by 5 bases, with 22 bases between. The CDR3 extends over 15 amino acids. CDR1 is GTSNPN, CDR2 SVGIG, per germline (reference sequence). For the CDR3, the DNA is TGTGCCTGGGGCCCCGGGGGTCACAATACCAACGAGCAGTACTTC. This sequence encodes CAWGPGGHNTNEQYF.

Comment on this clone: One end of the junction varies from germline; a read error may be responsible. V is TRBV15 and J is TRBJ2-7; 7 nucleotides agree with TRBD1. The CDR3 has 12 amino acids. From germline, CDR1 is LNHNV and CDR2 YYDKDF (reference sequence). The CDR3 loop reads CATSREGGDRVF. The CDR3 region has the DNA TGTGCCACCAGCAGAGAGGGTGGGGACAGAGTCTTC. The full variable domain, rest sourced from reference TRBV15 and TRBJ2-7, is DAMVIQNPRYQVTQFGKPVTLSCSQTLNHNVMYWYQQKSSQAPKLLFHYYDKDFNNEADTPDNFQSRRPNTSFCFLDIRSPGLGDTAMYLCATSREGGDRVFGPGTRLTVT.

CDR3 sequence: CASRPSGETQYF. CDR3 in DNA: TGTGCCAGCAGGCCTAGCGGGGAGACCCAGTACTTC. The chain uses TRBV21-1 and TRBJ2-5; the table's D call, TRBD2, was not checked against the DNA. TRBV21-1 is given as a pseudogene. The CDR3 sequence is 12 residues long.

This clone was picked up a small number of times. The V and J genes are TRBV6-4 and TRBJ1-4; TRBD1 agrees at 8 bases. The germline CDR1 and CDR2 sequences are MRHNA and SNTAGT. The CDR3 covers 17 residues. Losses at the gene ends were 5 bases for V and 4 bases for J; bases not matched to a gene: 12. As DNA, the CDR3 is TGTGCCAGCAGTTCCGACAGGGGAGAGGGGGTTAATGAAAAACTGTTTTTT. Its translation is CASSSDRGEGVNEKLFF.

This clone was counted a single time. The gene calls are TRBV7-6 and TRBJ2-1, with TRBD2 matching over 13 bases. The CDR3 totals 16 residues. CDR1 is SGHVS, CDR2 FNYEAQ, per germline. Germline trimming cut 5 bases from V and 5 bases from J; bases unmatched to any gene: 6. This CDR3 is CASSPRLAGGHNEQFF. CDR3 bases: TGTGCCAGCAGCCCCCGACTAGCGGGGGGCCACAATGAGCAGTTCTTC.

V and J are TRBV29-1 and TRBJ1-4; 7 bases are a match to TRBD1. The V segment lost 4 bases and the J segment 2 bases; nucleotides outside the gene matches: 7. The CDR3 runs to 15 residues. In germline, CDR1 is SQVTM, CDR2 ANQGSEA. The DNA for the CDR3 is TGCAGCGTTGGGACGGGCAGGGGGACTAATGAAAAACTGTTTTTT. Translating it yields CSVGTGRGTNEKLFF.

A few counts support this clone. This chain uses TRBV6-4 with TRBJ1-1; 9 positions match TRBD1. This CDR3 spans 14 amino acids. V shed 5 bases and J 1 base; nucleotides not matched to a gene: 2. Germline V lookup: CDR1 MRHNA, CDR2 SNTAGT. For the CDR3, the DNA is TGTGCCAGCAGTTCGGACAGGGGGAACACTGAAGCTTTCTTT. As protein: CASSSDRGNTEAFF.

This clone was detected only once. The chain recombines TRBV4-3 with TRBJ1-1, with TRBD1 matching over 10 bases. CDR1 LGHNA and CDR2 YSLEER come from the germline V gene. The CDR3 length is 18 residues. V lost 1 base, J lost 5 bases, and 13 bases stayed unmatched. CDR3 protein: CASSQAESGQGVSTEAFF. In nucleotides, the CDR3 is TGCGCCAGCAGCCAAGCTGAGAGTGGACAGGGGGTGAGTACTGAAGCTTTCTTT.

The chain is built from TRBV11-3 and TRBJ1-1; D possibly corresponds to TRBD1 (5 bases). Trimming removed 1 base at V and 4 bases at J, with 7 bases between. The CDR3 totals 13 residues. Germline-derived CDR1 and CDR2 are SGHNT and YENEEA. The CDR3 sequence is CASSLVQGTEAFF. CDR3 DNA sequence: TGTGCCAGCAGCTTAGTTCAGGGCACTGAAGCTTTCTTT.

The chain uses TRBV5-6 and TRBJ2-7; TRBD1 matches 7 bases. Germline lookup yields CDR1 SGHDT and CDR2 YYEEEE. The CDR3 is 15 amino acids. V shed 3 bases and J 3 bases; nucleotides not matched to a gene: 9. The CDR3 DNA reads as TGTGCCAGCAGCTCACGCACGGGACAGTTCTACGAGCAGTACTTC. Its translation is CASSSRTGQFYEQYF.

This rearrangement joins TRBV15 to TRBJ2-2; D perhaps matches TRBD1 (6 bases). The length of the CDR3 is 18 residues. Trimming removed 0 bases at V and 3 bases at J, with 17 bases between. CDR1 LNHNV and CDR2 YYDKDF come from the germline V gene (reference sequence). The CDR3 DNA sequence: TGTGCCACCAGCAGAGACTCAGTGGGCAGGGGCGACACCGGGGAGCTGTTTTTT. Amino acid sequence: CATSRDSVGRGDTGELFF.

The rearrangement joins TRBV2 to TRBJ2-7, with 9 positions matching TRBD1. There are 16 residues in the CDR3. Germline CDR1 and CDR2: SNHLY and FYNNEI. V shed 4 bases, J shed 2 bases, and the junction held 9 bases outside the gene matches. In DNA form, the CDR3 reads TGTGCCAGCAGTGTAGCTGGTACAGGGGGCCCCTACGAGCAGTACTTC. Protein sequence: CASSVAGTGGPYEQYF.